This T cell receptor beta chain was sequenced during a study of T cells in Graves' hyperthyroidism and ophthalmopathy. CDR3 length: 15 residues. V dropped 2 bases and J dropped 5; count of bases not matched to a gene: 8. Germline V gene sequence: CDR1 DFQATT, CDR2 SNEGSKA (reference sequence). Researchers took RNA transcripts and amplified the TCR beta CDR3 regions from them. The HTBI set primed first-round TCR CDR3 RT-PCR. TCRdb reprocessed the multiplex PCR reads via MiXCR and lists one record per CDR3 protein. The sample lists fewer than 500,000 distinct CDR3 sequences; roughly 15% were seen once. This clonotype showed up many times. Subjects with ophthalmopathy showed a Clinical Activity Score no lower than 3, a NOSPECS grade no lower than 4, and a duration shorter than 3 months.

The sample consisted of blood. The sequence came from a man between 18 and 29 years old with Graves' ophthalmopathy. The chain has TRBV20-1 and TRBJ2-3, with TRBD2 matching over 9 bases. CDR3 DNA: TGCAGTGCTAGACCGACTAGCGGTCTACTAGATACGCAGTATTTT. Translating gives CSARPTSGLLDTQYF.